Below, 27 T cell receptor beta chains from the same sample are listed, as sequenced in a study of T cell repertoires in cytomegalovirus infection (dated by TCRdb to between 2018 and 2021). TCRdb shows the sequencer as Illumina HiSeq 1500. TCRdb reran the public reads through fastp at Q25 and MiXCR, keeping productive beta chains. Entries are consolidated by CDR3 protein sequence, retaining the most common genes and DNA. This sample lists fewer than 700,000 distinct CDR3 sequences; approximately 24% were detected once. 8% of the sample belongs to the ten largest clones. Source material: CD8+ T cells from PBMCs. These receptors were obtained from a human donor in good health (CMV status not recorded). Some clones in this sample may be carry-over from other donors' samples.

The V gene is TRBV20-1, the J gene TRBJ2-2, with D perhaps matching TRBD1 or TRBD2 (5 bases each). The CDR3 runs 18 residues. CDR1 DFQATT and CDR2 SNEGSKA come from the germline V gene (reference sequence). With 2 bases removed from V and 7 bases from J, the gap between germline ends came to 26 bases. CDR3 sequence: CSARPPGTLVPNIGELFF. The CDR3 nucleotides read TGCAGTGCTAGACCTCCTGGGACCTTAGTCCCCAATATCGGGGAGCTGTTTTTT.

The rearrangement links TRBV12-3 or TRBV12-4 to TRBJ2-2, with 10 bases aligning to TRBD2. With V trimmed by 3 bases and J by 0 bases, 4 bases remained unmatched. The CDR3 spans 17 residues. Written as DNA, the CDR3 is TGTGCCAGCAGTTTCCTAGCGGGGGCTACGAACACCGGGGAGCTGTTTTTT. Protein: CASSFLAGATNTGELFF.

This clonotype appeared a few times. CDR3 loop: CASSLARVPSGNTIYF. CDR3 sequence (DNA): TGTGCCAGCAGCTTAGCCAGGGTGCCCTCTGGAAACACCATATATTTT. The chain joins TRBV7-6 to TRBJ1-3; perhaps TRBD1 as D (5 bases). The V end lost 0 bases, the J end lost 0 bases, and 9 bases lay between the germline ends. The germline CDR1 and CDR2 sequences are SGHVS and FNYEAQ. The CDR3 contains 16 residues.

This clonotype appeared many times. The gene calls are TRBV7-6 and TRBJ2-1, with 8 bases that match TRBD1. Trimming removed 1 base from V and 8 bases from J; junction bases left unmatched: 10. The germline gives CDR1 SGHVS, CDR2 FNYEAQ. The CDR3 runs to 16 residues. The CDR3 DNA is TGTGCCAGCAGCTTAGAGGTCGGCAGGGGGCCGGATGAGCAGTTCTTC. It translates to CASSLEVGRGPDEQFF.

This rearrangement joins TRBV6-5 to TRBJ1-2; D is unresolved. The CDR3 is 15 residues long. Trimming shortened V by 6 bases and J by 1 base, and 15 bases separated the two germline ends. Germline V gene lookup returns CDR1 MNHEY and CDR2 SVGAGI. This CDR3 is CASSVFASLNYGYTF. In DNA form, the CDR3 reads TGTGCCAGCAGCGTTTTCGCTTCCCTTAACTATGGCTACACCTTC.

This clonotype was seen only a few times. The chain has TRBV28 and TRBJ1-2; TRBD1 matches at 10 bases. Losses at the gene ends were 4 bases for V and 5 bases for J; bases not matched to a gene: 13. The CDR3 contains 17 residues. CDR1 MDHEN and CDR2 SYDVKM come from the germline V gene. The CDR3 sequence is CASSSPRGQGGTYGYTF. Written as DNA, the CDR3 is TGTGCCAGCAGTTCCCCACGCGGACAGGGGGGGACTTATGGCTACACCTTC.

Comments on this clonotype: This may stem from a read error, because a much larger clone lies one nucleotide away. V gene TRBV7-2 combines with J gene TRBJ2-3; D is unclear. CDR1 is SGHTA, CDR2 FQGNSA, per germline. CDR3 length equals 14 residues. CDR3 sequence: CASSPLGNTDTEYF. The DNA of the CDR3 is TGTGCCAGCAGCCCCCTGGGCAACACAGATACGGAGTATTTT.

The chain has TRBV7-6 and TRBJ2-2; 12 positions match TRBD2. V lost 3 bases, J lost 1 base, and 3 bases stayed unmatched. Germline CDR1 SGHVS, CDR2 FNYEAQ. The CDR3 length is 17 residues. CDR3: CASSLTSGGQNTGELFF. CDR3 DNA: TGTGCCAGCAGCTTGACTAGCGGGGGCCAGAACACCGGGGAGCTGTTTTTT.

This clonotype was seen many times. J is TRBJ2-1 and V is TRBV7-9, with 8 bases that match TRBD1. This CDR3 has 13 amino acids. Germline trimming cut 1 base from V and 8 bases from J; bases unmatched to any gene: 1. The germline gives CDR1 SEHNR, CDR2 FQNEAQ (reference sequence). The CDR3 region is CASSLGTGYEQFF. The CDR3 DNA reads TGTGCCAGCAGCTTAGGGACAGGGTATGAGCAGTTCTTC. The full variable domain, in which reference TRBV7-9 and TRBJ2-1 provide the parts outside the CDR3, is DTGVSQNPRHKITKRGQNVTFRCDPISEHNRLYWYRQTLGQGPEFLTYFQNEAQLEKSRLLSDRFSAERPKGSFSTLEIQRTEQGDSAMYLCASSLGTGYEQFFGPGTRLTVL.

This clonotype has only a few counts. The chain combines TRBV5-5 with TRBJ2-1; no definite D call. This CDR3 has 13 residues. Germline loops: CDR1 SGHKS, CDR2 YYEKEE (reference sequence). Trimming left V 1 base short and J 8 bases short, with 10 bases between. The CDR3 nucleotides read TGTGCCAGCAGCTTGAAAGGTTGGGATGAGCAGTTCTTC. Translation: CASSLKGWDEQFF.

The chain combines TRBV4-1 with TRBJ1-1; TRBD1 aligns across 7 bases. Germline CDR1 is MGHRA and CDR2 is YSYEKL. There are 16 residues in the CDR3. The trim removed 2 bases at V and 2 bases at J, leaving 8 bases unmatched. The CDR3 sequence: CASSQRLTGQNTEAFF. CDR3 sequence (DNA): TGCGCCAGCAGCCAACGCCTGACAGGGCAAAACACTGAAGCTTTCTTT.

This clonotype has a count of ten or more. This chain links TRBV7-9 with TRBJ2-2; TRBD1 matches at 7 bases. The CDR3 is made up of 14 amino acids. V gave up 7 bases and J gave up 6 bases; unmatched junction bases: 8. Germline CDR1 is SEHNR and CDR2 is FQNEAQ (reference sequence). DNA for the CDR3: TGTGCCAGCAACCTAGACAGGGCCGCCGGGGAGCTGTTTTTT. Protein sequence: CASNLDRAAGELFF.

This clonotype was seen more than once but under ten times. The chain has TRBV12-3 or TRBV12-4 and TRBJ2-3, with 8 positions matching TRBD2. V trimming: 5 bases; J trimming: 4 bases; junction bases outside the gene matches: 11. This CDR3 has 16 amino acids. CDR3 nucleotides: TGTGCCAGCAGTGGCCGTAGCGGGGACTTGGCAGATACGCAGTATTTT. Its translation is CASSGRSGDLADTQYF.

The J gene is TRBJ1-2, the V gene TRBV29-1; tentatively, D is TRBD1 (5 bases). V lost 3 bases and J 7 bases, leaving 12 bases between the germline ends. The CDR3 is made up of 12 amino acids. Germline CDR1 and CDR2: SQVTM and ANQGSEA. The CDR3 here is CSVDLGGSGYTF. The CDR3 DNA reads as TGCAGCGTTGATCTGGGGGGGTCTGGCTACACCTTC.

This clonotype occurred many times. Written as DNA, the CDR3 is TGTGCCAGCAGCGAGACTAGCCCAACAGATACGCAGTATTTT. Encoded protein: CASSETSPTDTQYF. This chain links TRBV7-6 with TRBJ2-3; 7 nucleotides line up with TRBD2. CDR1 is SGHVS, CDR2 FNYEAQ, per germline. CDR3 length: 14 amino acids. V gave up 5 bases and J gave up 3 bases; unmatched junction bases: 5.

In its sample, this clonotype was seen a few times. The genes are TRBV2 and TRBJ2-2; TRBD1 is a possible D gene (5 bases). V was clipped by 2 bases and J by 4 bases, with 11 bases between them. In germline, CDR1 is SNHLY, CDR2 FYNNEI. The CDR3 loop spans 15 amino acids. Here the CDR3 reads CASSESGSSTGELFF. CDR3 in DNA: TGTGCCAGCAGTGAATCAGGGTCCAGCACCGGGGAGCTGTTTTTT.

The V gene is TRBV29-1, the J gene TRBJ2-4; no definite D call. Germline-derived CDR1 and CDR2 are SQVTM and ANQGSEA. Trimming removed 6 bases at V and 7 bases at J, with 10 bases between. This CDR3 is 11 amino acids long. CDR3 protein: CSVQLGNIQYF. CDR3 DNA sequence: TGCAGCGTCCAACTCGGGAACATTCAGTACTTC.

The chain uses TRBV27 and TRBJ1-4, with TRBD1 identical over 7 bases. The ends lost 0 bases at V and 7 bases at J; junction bases unmatched: 5. This CDR3 has 15 amino acids. Per germline, CDR1 MNHEY and CDR2 SMNVEV (reference sequence). CDR3 nucleotides: TGTGCCAGCAGTTTATCGACAGGGAATCGTGAAAAACTGTTTTTT. As protein: CASSLSTGNREKLFF.

This clonotype was seen once. A much larger clone sits a single nucleotide away, making a read error possible. This sequence joins TRBV6-2 or TRBV6-3 and TRBJ2-7; D remains unclear. Trimming cost V 7 bases and J 5 bases, with 21 bases left between them. Germline loops: CDR1 MNHEY, CDR2 SVGEGT. This CDR3 has 15 residues. The CDR3 protein is CASTSNPAEPHEQYV. Here the CDR3 DNA reads TGTGCCAGCACCTCAAACCCCGCTGAACCCCACGAGCAGTACGTC.

The V and J genes are TRBV5-6 and TRBJ2-7; 9 bases agree with TRBD1. V dropped 3 bases and J dropped 2; count of bases not matched to a gene: 9. CDR3 length: 16 residues. Germline V gene sequence: CDR1 SGHDT, CDR2 YYEEEE. CDR3 region: CASSSPGQGRAYEQYV. DNA of the CDR3: TGTGCCAGCAGCTCTCCGGGACAGGGACGGGCCTACGAGCAGTACGTC.

This clonotype was found many times. The chain combines TRBV7-9 with TRBJ2-1; D assignment may be TRBD1 or TRBD2 (5 bases each). Trimming took 8 bases from V and 2 from J, leaving 7 bases between them. There are 12 residues in the CDR3. CDR1 and CDR2 (germline): SEHNR, FQNEAQ (reference sequence). The CDR3, as DNA: TGTGCCAGCGGGACCACCTACAATGAGCAGTTCTTC. It specifies CASGTTYNEQFF.

V gene TRBV14 combines with J gene TRBJ2-7, with D tentatively TRBD2 (5 bases). CDR3 size: 13 residues. CDR1 is SGHDN, CDR2 FVKESK, per germline. Trimming took 5 bases from V and 0 from J, leaving 8 bases between them. CDR3 nucleotides: TGTGCCAGCAGCTTTCGGGACTCCTACGAGCAGTACTTC. Its translation: CASSFRDSYEQYF. Together with reference TRBV14 and TRBJ2-7, the CDR3 gives the full variable domain: EAGVTQFPSHSVIEKGQTVTLRCDPISGHDNLYWYRRVMGKEIKFLLHFVKESKQDESGMPNNRFLAERTGGTYSTLKVQPAELEDSGVYFCASSFRDSYEQYFGPGTRLTVT.

The chain employs TRBV29-1 and TRBJ2-7; D gene unclear. Trimming took 3 bases from V and 1 from J, leaving 13 bases between them. The CDR3 covers 14 residues. Germline CDR1 and CDR2: SQVTM and ANQGSEA. The CDR3 loop reads CSVEENKGSYEQYF. In DNA form, the CDR3 reads TGCAGCGTTGAGGAGAACAAAGGGTCCTACGAGCAGTACTTC.

The chain uses TRBV5-1 and TRBJ1-1; D not resolved. V was cut by 6 bases and J by 0 bases, with 18 bases left in between. This CDR3 is 16 amino acids long. Germline assignment: CDR1 SGHRS and CDR2 YFSETQ. The DNA of the CDR3 is TGCGCCAGCAAGCCAAACGGATATCCTATGAACACTGAAGCTTTCTTT. As protein: CASKPNGYPMNTEAFF.

This clonotype was detected ten times or more. The rearrangement links TRBV7-2 to TRBJ2-5, with unresolved D. Germline V CDR1 and CDR2: SGHTA, FQGNSA. This CDR3 is built from 12 residues. V gave up 5 bases and J gave up 6 bases, with 10 bases separating them. CDR3 protein: CASSRDGQTQYF. Here the CDR3 DNA reads TGTGCCAGCAGCCGAGATGGACAGACCCAGTACTTC.

This clonotype appeared a few times. The V gene is TRBV15, the J gene TRBJ2-1, with 8 bases aligning to TRBD2. There are 13 residues in the CDR3. With 5 bases clipped from V and 8 bases from J, the junction kept 5 bases outside the gene matches. CDR1 LNHNV and CDR2 YYDKDF come from the germline V gene (reference sequence). CDR3 coding DNA: TGTGCCACCAGCCCGGGGGGGTTTGATGAGCAGTTCTTC. Translating gives CATSPGGFDEQFF.

This chain links TRBV28 with TRBJ2-2; the match to TRBD1 covers 7 bases. Germline values: CDR1 MDHEN, CDR2 SYDVKM. V gave up 4 bases and J gave up 7 bases; unmatched junction bases: 6. The CDR3 is 14 residues long. Written as DNA, the CDR3 is TGTGCCAGCAGTTCAACAGGGGTCATCGGGGAGCTGTTTTTT. Translated: CASSSTGVIGELFF.